This TCR beta chain came from a study of post-analysis software for immune sequencing data. The overall study: Relapsing-remitting, secondary progressive and progressive-relapsing forms made up the multiple sclerosis disease courses.

Prepared libraries of TCR beta cDNA carried unique molecular identifiers. Starting from roughly 1 to 10 million T cells, the study yielded a few hundred thousand cDNA molecules. TCRdb re-called the PCR reads with MiXCR, one entry per CDR3 protein. Of hundreds of thousands of distinct CDR3 sequences listed, less than 35% are singletons. Remarks on this clonotype: Its cognate antigen is unknown.

Study-wide points: Patients with multiple sclerosis recorded significantly lower normalized Chao1 diversity than controls, the study found.

The sequencing input was blood. The origin of this receptor is a girl aged 5 to 17 with multiple sclerosis.

Here the CDR3 reads CASSPISRGANNEQFF. Written as DNA, the CDR3 is TGTGCCAGCAGCCCAATATCGCGGGGGGCTAACAATGAGCAGTTCTTC. The chain recombines TRBV6-2 or TRBV6-3 with TRBJ2-1, with TRBD2 identical over 8 bases. The trim removed 6 bases at V and 5 bases at J, leaving 12 bases unmatched. The CDR3 loop spans 16 amino acids. Germline loops: CDR1 MNHEY, CDR2 SVGEGT.